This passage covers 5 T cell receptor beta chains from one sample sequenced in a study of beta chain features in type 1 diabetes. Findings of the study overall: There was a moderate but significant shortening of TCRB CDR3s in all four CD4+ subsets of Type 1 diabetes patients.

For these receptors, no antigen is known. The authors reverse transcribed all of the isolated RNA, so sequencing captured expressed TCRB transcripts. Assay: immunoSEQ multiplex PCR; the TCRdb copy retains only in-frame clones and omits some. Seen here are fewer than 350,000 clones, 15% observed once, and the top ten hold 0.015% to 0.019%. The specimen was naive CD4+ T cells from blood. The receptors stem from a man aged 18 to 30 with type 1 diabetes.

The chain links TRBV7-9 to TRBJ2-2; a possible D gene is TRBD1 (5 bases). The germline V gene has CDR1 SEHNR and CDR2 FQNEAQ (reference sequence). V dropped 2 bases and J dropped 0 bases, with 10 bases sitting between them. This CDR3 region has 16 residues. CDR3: CASSLTWGANTGELFF. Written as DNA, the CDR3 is TGTGCCAGCAGCTTAACATGGGGCGCGAACACCGGGGAGCTGTTTTTT. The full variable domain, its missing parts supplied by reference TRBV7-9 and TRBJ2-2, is DTGVSQNPRHKITKRGQNVTFRCDPISEHNRLYWYRQTLGQGPEFLTYFQNEAQLEKSRLLSDRFSAERPKGSFSTLEIQRTEQGDSAMYLCASSLTWGANTGELFFGEGSRLTVL.

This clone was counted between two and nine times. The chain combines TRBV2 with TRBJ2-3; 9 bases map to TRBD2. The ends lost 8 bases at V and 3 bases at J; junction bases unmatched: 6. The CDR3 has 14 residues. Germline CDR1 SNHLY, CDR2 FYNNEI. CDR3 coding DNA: TGTGCCAGCGTAGCGGGAGAAGGGACAGATACGCAGTATTTT. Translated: CASVAGEGTDTQYF.

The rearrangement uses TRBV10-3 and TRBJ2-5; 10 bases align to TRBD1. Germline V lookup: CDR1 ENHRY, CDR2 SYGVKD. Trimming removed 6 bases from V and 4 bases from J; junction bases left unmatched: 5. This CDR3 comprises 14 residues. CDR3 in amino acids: CAIRRDRGGETQYF. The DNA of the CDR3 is TGTGCCATCAGGCGGGACAGGGGAGGAGAGACCCAGTACTTC.

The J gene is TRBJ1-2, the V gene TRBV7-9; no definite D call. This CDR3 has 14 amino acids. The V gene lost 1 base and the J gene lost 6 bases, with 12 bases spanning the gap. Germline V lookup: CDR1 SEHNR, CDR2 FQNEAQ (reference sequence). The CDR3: CASSLVARKDGYTF. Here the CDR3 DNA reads TGTGCCAGCAGCTTAGTCGCTAGGAAGGATGGCTACACCTTC. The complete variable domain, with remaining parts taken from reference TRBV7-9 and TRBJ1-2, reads DTGVSQNPRHKITKRGQNVTFRCDPISEHNRLYWYRQTLGQGPEFLTYFQNEAQLEKSRLLSDRFSAERPKGSFSTLEIQRTEQGDSAMYLCASSLVARKDGYTFGSGTRLTVV.

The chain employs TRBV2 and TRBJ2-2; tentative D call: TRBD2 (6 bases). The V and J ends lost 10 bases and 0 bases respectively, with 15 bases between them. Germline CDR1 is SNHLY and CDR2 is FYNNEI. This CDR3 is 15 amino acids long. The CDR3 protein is CANARASANTGELFF. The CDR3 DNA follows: TGTGCCAACGCCCGGGCTAGCGCGAACACCGGGGAGCTGTTTTTT.